Presented here are 6 T cell receptor beta chains from one specimen sequenced in a study of shared clonotypes between healthy human individuals. This table comes from immunoSEQ multiplex PCR, and its TCRdb copy is limited to in-frame clones, with some not included. This table has more than 2 million clones, roughly 95% appearing once. The sample consisted of naive CD4+ T cells sorted from blood. Subset specified: CD45RA+ positively selected. These receptors all come from a man between 18 and 35 years old in good health.

The chain uses TRBV4-2 and TRBJ1-3, with a tentative D call TRBD1 (6 bases). From germline, CDR1 is LGHNA and CDR2 YNFKEQ. Trimming removed 5 bases from V and 0 bases from J, with 11 bases in between. The CDR3 sequence is 15 residues long. CDR3 bases: TGTGCCAGCAGCGAAGGGGGATCCTCTGGAAACACCATATATTTT. Encoded protein: CASSEGGSSGNTIYF.

The DNA for the CDR3 is TGCGCCAGCAGCGAGGGGGCCGGAGAGACCCAGTACTTC. It translates to CASSEGAGETQYF. The rearrangement uses TRBV5-1 and TRBJ2-5; 7 nucleotides match TRBD1. The CDR3 totals 13 residues. V gave up 4 bases and J gave up 4 bases; unmatched junction bases: 4. Germline CDR1 and CDR2: SGHRS and YFSETQ.

This chain links TRBV29-1 with TRBJ1-4; D unresolved. This CDR3 has 14 amino acids. The V end lost 5 bases, the J end lost 1 base, and 11 bases lay between the germline ends. CDR1 is SQVTM and CDR2 is ANQGSEA in the germline V gene. The CDR3 DNA follows: TGCAGCGTTAAAAGGGTGGTAACTAATGAAAAACTGTTTTTT. Amino acids: CSVKRVVTNEKLFF.

The CDR3 nucleotides read TGTGCCAGCAGGGAATCCGGGACAGGGGCGGTAGCTTTCTTT. This encodes CASRESGTGAVAFF. V gene TRBV7-3 combines with J gene TRBJ1-1, with 10 nucleotides matching TRBD1. V lost 6 bases and J lost 10; bases outside the gene matches: 11. From germline, CDR1 is SGHTA and CDR2 FQGTGA. This CDR3 region has 14 residues. Based on the CDR3 plus reference TRBV7-3 and TRBJ1-1, the full variable domain is GAGVSQTPSNKVTEKGKYVELRCDPISGHTALYWYRQSLGQGPEFLIYFQGTGAADDSGLPNDRFFAVRPEGSVSTLKIQRTERGDSAVYLCASRESGTGAVAFFGQGTRLTVV.

This chain uses TRBV6-5 with TRBJ1-1; the D is unclear. This CDR3 contains 15 residues. The germline V gene encodes CDR1 MNHEY and CDR2 SVGAGI. V lost 5 bases and J lost 2, with 15 bases in between. The CDR3 DNA reads TGTGCCAGCAGTCGAAGGGTGACGTTTAACACTGAAGCTTTCTTT. Translation: CASSRRVTFNTEAFF.

The rearrangement links TRBV11-3 to TRBJ2-2; tentatively, D is TRBD2 (5 bases). V was clipped by 1 base and J by 0 bases, with 15 bases between them. There are 18 residues in the CDR3. Germline values: CDR1 SGHNT, CDR2 YENEEA. CDR3 protein: CASSLVAPAETNTGELFF. The CDR3 bases are TGTGCCAGCAGCTTAGTAGCCCCAGCGGAGACGAACACCGGGGAGCTGTTTTTT.